The 18 T cell receptor beta chains reported below all come from one sample, sequenced in a study of early stage breast cancer tumors. The method was immunoSEQ multiplex PCR; TCRdb's version includes in-frame clones alone and lacks a portion of them. The sample lists fewer than 75,000 clones; around 80% were seen once. Sequenced sample: blood. The receptors originated from a person in their thirties with breast cancer.

This clone was observed a handful of times. The chain employs TRBV4-2 and TRBJ2-3, with D perhaps matching TRBD2 (6 bases). Trimming took off 0 bases at V and 4 bases at J, with 11 bases between the two ends. CDR1 is LGHNA, CDR2 YNFKEQ, per germline. The CDR3 runs to 15 residues. CDR3 region: CASSQDRGGADTQYF. CDR3 coding DNA: TGTGCCAGCAGCCAAGATAGGGGCGGGGCAGATACGCAGTATTTT.

This clone was picked up one time. The chain combines TRBV18 with TRBJ2-7, with 15 bases fitting TRBD2. With V trimmed by 2 bases and J by 2 bases, 4 bases remained unmatched. This CDR3 contains 17 residues. CDR1 is KGHSH, CDR2 LQKENI, per germline. CDR3 sequence reads: CASSPFWTSGRAYEQYF. The CDR3 bases are TGTGCCAGCTCACCATTCTGGACTAGCGGGAGGGCCTACGAGCAGTACTTC.

V gene TRBV5-1 combines with J gene TRBJ2-2; weak D call: TRBD1 (7 bases). Germline V lookup: CDR1 SGHRS, CDR2 YFSETQ. V was trimmed by 2 bases and J by 7 bases, leaving 15 bases between them. This CDR3 contains 15 residues. The CDR3 region is CASSLEQGTGGELFF. Here the CDR3 DNA reads TGCGCCAGCAGCTTAGAACAGGGGACTGGCGGGGAGCTGTTTTTT. Full variable domain (rest looked up from reference TRBV5-1 and TRBJ2-2): KAGVTQTPRYLIKTRGQQVTLSCSPISGHRSVSWYQQTPGQGLQFLFEYFSETQRNKGNFPGRFSGRQFSNSRSEMNVSTLELGDSALYLCASSLEQGTGGELFFGEGSRLTVL.

V gene TRBV11-2 combines with J gene TRBJ1-1; 9 positions agree with TRBD1. The V gene end was trimmed by 5 bases and the J gene end by 7 bases; junction bases not matched to a gene: 8. Per germline, CDR1 SGHAT and CDR2 FQNNGV. The CDR3 contains 14 residues. The CDR3 nucleotides read TGTGCCAGCAGCCCGCGACAGGGGGGAGGTGAAGCTTTCTTT. Residues: CASSPRQGGGEAFF. The full variable domain, in which reference TRBV11-2 and TRBJ1-1 provide the parts outside the CDR3, is EAGVAQSPRYKIIEKRQSVAFWCNPISGHATLYWYQQILGQGPKLLIQFQNNGVVDDSQLPKDRFSAERLKGVDSTLKIQPAKLEDSAVYLCASSPRQGGGEAFFGQGTRLTVV.

J is TRBJ2-1 and V is TRBV11-3; D is possibly TRBD2 (7 bases). The CDR3 totals 17 residues. CDR1 and CDR2 (germline): SGHNT, YENEEA. Trimming left V 1 base short and J 1 base short, with 14 bases between. The CDR3 loop reads CASSLGGAGVSYNEQFF. The DNA for the CDR3 is TGTGCCAGCAGCTTAGGGGGGGCGGGAGTATCCTACAATGAGCAGTTCTTC.

The chain carries TRBV7-2 and TRBJ2-1; D may correspond to TRBD1 or TRBD2 (7 bases each). Germline CDR1 SGHTA, CDR2 FQGNSA. The CDR3 is 15 amino acids. V was shortened by 5 bases and J by 1 base, with 12 bases between the two germline ends. The CDR3 here is CASSPGGGSYNEQFF. In DNA, the CDR3 is TGTGCCAGCAGCCCAGGGGGGGGGTCCTACAATGAGCAGTTCTTC.

V gene TRBV5-4 combines with J gene TRBJ1-1; no clear D. From germline, CDR1 is SGHNT and CDR2 YYREEE (reference sequence). The CDR3 extends over 14 amino acids. V lost 3 bases and J lost 1, with 10 bases in between. Here the CDR3 reads CASSSELSNTEAFF. In nucleotides, the CDR3 is TGTGCCAGCAGCTCGGAGCTTTCGAACACTGAAGCTTTCTTT.

The table lists this clone with a count of one. The chain couples TRBV18 to TRBJ2-2; 7 nucleotides agree with TRBD2. The V segment lost 3 bases and the J segment 2 bases; nucleotides outside the gene matches: 9. The CDR3 loop spans 17 amino acids. The germline CDR1 and CDR2 sequences are KGHSH and LQKENI. CDR3 sequence (DNA): TGTGCCAGCTCACCTGCGGCTAGCGGAACTAACACCGGGGAGCTGTTTTTT. As protein: CASSPAASGTNTGELFF.

The J gene is TRBJ1-1, the V gene TRBV18; D gene unclear. The ends were cut back, 1 base at V and 3 bases at J, with 6 bases in the middle. The CDR3 spans 13 residues. Germline loops: CDR1 KGHSH, CDR2 LQKENI. In DNA, the CDR3 is TGTGCCAGCTCACCACATCGTGACACTGAAGCTTTCTTT. This translates into CASSPHRDTEAFF.

The J gene is TRBJ2-1, the V gene TRBV5-6, with D possibly called TRBD1 or TRBD2 (5 bases each). Germline CDR1 SGHDT, CDR2 YYEEEE. With 3 bases removed from V and 8 bases from J, the gap between germline ends came to 18 bases. The CDR3 has 15 residues. The CDR3 region has the DNA TGTGCCAGCAGCTCGCCGGGACGCGGGTTCGATGAGCAGTTCTTC. It yields the protein CASSSPGRGFDEQFF. The whole variable domain, filled in from reference TRBV5-6 and TRBJ2-1, reads DAGVTQSPTHLIKTRGQQVTLRCSPKSGHDTVSWYQQALGQGPQFIFQYYEEEERQRGNFPDRFSGHQFPNYSSELNVNALLLGDSALYLCASSSPGRGFDEQFFGPGTRLTVL.

This clone was found a few times. The chain joins TRBV7-8 to TRBJ2-1; 10 nucleotides agree with TRBD2. Germline values: CDR1 SGHVS, CDR2 FQNEAQ. The V gene end was trimmed by 4 bases and the J gene end by 2 bases; junction bases not matched to a gene: 2. The CDR3 consists of 15 residues. CDR3 residues: CASSYLAGAYNEQFF. CDR3 nucleotide sequence: TGTGCCAGCAGCTATCTAGCGGGAGCCTACAATGAGCAGTTCTTC.

The chain couples TRBV5-1 to TRBJ2-6, with D tentatively TRBD1 or TRBD2 (5 bases each). The CDR3 totals 17 residues. V lost 0 bases, J lost 0 bases, and 10 bases lay in between. Germline values: CDR1 SGHRS, CDR2 YFSETQ. The CDR3 protein is CASSLARDGSGANVLTF. In DNA, the CDR3 is TGCGCCAGCAGCTTGGCCAGGGACGGCTCTGGGGCCAACGTCCTGACTTTC.

This chain uses TRBV11-3 with TRBJ2-5; D is uncertain. Trimming cost V 1 base and J 3 bases, with 6 bases left between them. The CDR3 is 13 amino acids. From germline, CDR1 is SGHNT and CDR2 YENEEA. In DNA form, the CDR3 reads TGTGCCAGCAGCTTAGGTCCAGAAGAGACCCAGTACTTC. It codes for CASSLGPEETQYF. Drawing the rest from reference TRBV11-3 and TRBJ2-5, the complete variable domain is EAGVVQSPRYKIIEKKQPVAFWCNPISGHNTLYWYLQNLGQGPELLIRYENEEAVDDSQLPKDRFSAERLKGVDSTLKIQPAELGDSAVYLCASSLGPEETQYFGPGTRLLVL.

This chain joins TRBV5-1 and TRBJ2-2; 11 bases are shared with TRBD2. This CDR3 comprises 16 residues. The trim removed 4 bases at V and 1 base at J, leaving 3 bases unmatched. Germline assignment: CDR1 SGHRS and CDR2 YFSETQ. For the CDR3, the DNA is TGCGCCAGCAGCAGGGGACTAGCGGAGAACACCGGGGAGCTGTTTTTT. Amino acids: CASSRGLAENTGELFF.

The chain joins TRBV19 to TRBJ2-4; TRBD1 is a possible D gene (5 bases). The germline gives CDR1 LNHDA, CDR2 SQIVND (reference sequence). Trimming took off 5 bases at V and 6 bases at J, with 14 bases between the two ends. The CDR3 spans 14 residues. The CDR3 sequence is CASSLISQGNIQYF. The CDR3 DNA sequence: TGTGCCAGTAGTCTGATTAGCCAGGGAAACATTCAGTACTTC.

The rearrangement uses TRBV11-2 and TRBJ1-5, with D maybe TRBD1 (5 bases). Germline V gene data show CDR1 as SGHAT and CDR2 as FQNNGV. The length of the CDR3 is 18 residues. Trimming stripped 3 bases from V and 2 bases from J, with 20 bases between. CDR3 sequence reads: CASSLGRAPLAGNQPQHF. DNA for the CDR3: TGTGCCAGCAGCTTGGGGCGGGCTCCCCTGGCTGGCAATCAGCCCCAGCATTTT. Full variable domain (outside the CDR3, taken from reference TRBV11-2 and TRBJ1-5): EAGVAQSPRYKIIEKRQSVAFWCNPISGHATLYWYQQILGQGPKLLIQFQNNGVVDDSQLPKDRFSAERLKGVDSTLKIQPAKLEDSAVYLCASSLGRAPLAGNQPQHFGDGTRLSIL.

This rearrangement joins TRBV7-8 to TRBJ2-7; 7 bases match TRBD1. The CDR3 length is 13 residues. Germline CDR1 and CDR2: SGHVS and FQNEAQ. Trimming took 5 bases from V and 1 from J; bases not matched to a gene: 2. In nucleotides, the CDR3 is TGTGCCAGCAGCCGACAGGGTTCCTACGAGCAGTACTTC. Translated, it gives CASSRQGSYEQYF.

As to this clone: The sample holds other DNA sequences that translate to the same CDR3. The chain has TRBV5-1 and TRBJ2-7; no definite D call. CDR3 length: 12 residues. V lost 0 bases and J 3 bases, leaving 4 bases between the germline ends. Germline-derived CDR1 and CDR2 are SGHRS and YFSETQ. The chain's CDR3 is CASSLGDYEQYF. The CDR3 region has the DNA TGCGCCAGCAGCTTGGGCGACTACGAGCAGTACTTC.